This T cell receptor (beta chain) appears in the sequencing data of a study of shared T cell receptors in the human thymus. TCRdb keeps only in-frame clones here, not all; method: immunoSEQ multiplex PCR. This table holds 550,000 to 800,000 clones, around 85% found once. The V end was cut by 3 bases, the J end by 3 bases, with 13 bases between. Germline lookup yields CDR1 MNHEY and CDR2 SMNVEV (reference sequence). The CDR3 is 15 residues long. The same sample was also used in a study of human thymus T cells. That study adds: Thymus pieces cut out during corrective heart surgery were the tissue that was used.

The sample comprised thymocytes. The V and J genes are TRBV27 and TRBJ2-3; the D gene is possibly TRBD2 (5 bases). The clonotype originates from a girl under three years old with a congenital heart defect. The CDR3 is CASSFFWTDTDTQYF. In nucleotides, the CDR3 is TGTGCCAGCAGTTTTTTCTGGACTGATACAGATACGCAGTATTTT.